This T cell receptor beta chain stems from a study of control samples from healthy donors and cancer patients. Sequencing was performed with immunoSEQ multiplex PCR; in TCRdb, only in-frame clones are kept and a portion is missing. The profile shows under 150,000 clones, around nine tenths of them singletons. Germline V CDR1 and CDR2: MNHEY, SMNVEV (reference sequence). The CDR3 contains 17 residues. The V and J ends lost 6 bases and 7 bases, in that order; junction bases with no gene match: 16. The sequenced material came from blood. The chain carries TRBV27 and TRBJ1-2; 11 bases are shared with TRBD1. This TCR derives from a man between 25 and 39 years old in good health. CDR3 residues: CASRELTGTGGNAGYTF. CDR3 sequence (DNA): TGTGCCAGCAGAGAACTTACCGGGACAGGGGGTAATGCTGGCTACACCTTC.